The sequence of this T cell receptor (beta chain) was determined in a study of radiotherapy plus CTLA-4 blockade in lung cancer. Turning to the study itself: In roughly 19% of patients, objective responses were seen; roughly 30% had disease control. Points from the study as a whole: TCR clones of tumor origin grew in blood after radiotherapy plus ipilimumab. Per reports, early blood T cell clone dynamics, plus interferon-beta, forecast response most strongly.

On this clone: Its antigen is currently unknown.

This CDR3 is 18 amino acids long. Germline CDR1 and CDR2: SGHVS and FNYEAQ. V lost 4 bases and J lost 0, with 16 bases in between. With ipilimumab providing CTLA-4 blockade, focal radiation was administered to patients who had chemo-refractory metastatic non-small-cell lung cancer. The repertoire was sequenced with immunoSEQ multiplex PCR; TCRdb's copy has only in-frame clones and lacks some. In the table there are about 88,000 clones, 55% to 75% of which are singletons. The receptor was isolated from a human donor with non-small cell lung cancer that progressed on radiotherapy plus ipilimumab. J is TRBJ2-6 and V is TRBV7-6; D perhaps matches TRBD1 (6 bases). The specimen comprised peripheral blood, sampled from a patient treated with radiotherapy plus ipilimumab. CDR3 amino acids: CASSSTPQGPSGANVLTF. DNA for the CDR3: TGTGCCAGCAGCTCCACTCCACAGGGACCCTCTGGGGCCAACGTCCTGACTTTC.